These 18 T cell receptor beta chains were sequenced from one sample in a study of shared clonotypes between healthy human individuals. The repertoire was sequenced with immunoSEQ multiplex PCR; TCRdb's copy has only in-frame clones and lacks some. Of under 850,000 clones in the sample, nearly 95% were seen once. It was CD45RO-negative cells, positively selected for CCR7, that made up naive CD8 cells, with terminally differentiated effector memory CD45RA+ cells excluded. Sequencing input: naive CD8+ T cells sorted from blood. These receptors were obtained from a man younger than 45 in good health.

This CDR3 reads CATSRDEGNYEQYF. The CDR3 nucleotides read TGTGCCACCAGCAGAGATGAAGGGAACTACGAGCAGTACTTC. The chain couples TRBV15 to TRBJ2-7; unclear D gene. This CDR3 contains 14 residues. Germline values: CDR1 LNHNV, CDR2 YYDKDF (reference sequence). V shed 0 bases and J shed 3 bases, with 9 bases lying between them.

The chain carries TRBV10-3 and TRBJ2-5; D not certain. Germline V gene data show CDR1 as ENHRY and CDR2 as SYGVKD. V dropped 0 bases and J dropped 5 bases, with 16 bases sitting between them. This CDR3 has 16 amino acids. The CDR3 spells CAISESVAPEIETQYF. As DNA, the CDR3 is TGTGCCATCAGTGAGTCGGTAGCTCCAGAAATTGAGACCCAGTACTTC.

This chain uses TRBV28 with TRBJ1-4; weak D call: TRBD1 (6 bases). Germline loops: CDR1 MDHEN, CDR2 SYDVKM. The CDR3 contains 16 residues. Deletions cut 3 bases from V and 7 bases from J, with 18 bases between. CDR3 DNA: TGTGCCAGCAGTTTCCTCCGAGGAGGGACAACTGAAAAACTGTTTTTT. It is translated as CASSFLRGGTTEKLFF.

The chain carries TRBV29-1 and TRBJ1-2; TRBD1 is a possible D gene (6 bases). Trimming cost V 6 bases and J 0 bases, with 14 bases left between them. Germline V lookup: CDR1 SQVTM, CDR2 ANQGSEA. The CDR3 loop spans 14 amino acids. CDR3 nucleotides: TGCAGCGTCCCCGGACAGTCAGCTAACTATGGCTACACCTTC. This gives the protein CSVPGQSANYGYTF. Full variable domain (rest looked up from reference TRBV29-1 and TRBJ1-2): SAVISQKPSRDICQRGTSLTIQCQVDSQVTMMFWYRQQPGQSLTLIATANQGSEATYESGFVIDKFPISRPNLTFSTLTVSNMSPEDSSIYLCSVPGQSANYGYTFGSGTRLTVV.

The V and J genes are TRBV10-2 and TRBJ2-1; 8 nucleotides agree with TRBD2. With V trimmed by 8 bases and J by 0 bases, 3 bases remained unmatched. In germline, CDR1 is WSHSY, CDR2 SAAADI. The CDR3 is made up of 14 amino acids. The CDR3 DNA is TGCGCCAGCGGGCGGGAGGCCTCCTACAATGAGCAGTTCTTC. It is translated as CASGREASYNEQFF.

This clone was detected once. The chain is built from TRBV7-9 and TRBJ2-1, with 9 bases that match TRBD2. Looked up from germline, CDR1 is SEHNR and CDR2 is FQNEAQ (reference sequence). This CDR3 is built from 17 residues. J was trimmed by 2 bases and V by 5 bases; bases with no gene match: 10. CDR3 nucleotide sequence: TGTGCCAGCAGCCCCCTTATAGCGGGAGATGCCTACAATGAGCAGTTCTTC. It is translated as CASSPLIAGDAYNEQFF.

The chain carries TRBV28 and TRBJ2-5; D call uncertain. The CDR3 contains 13 residues. Germline-derived CDR1 and CDR2 are MDHEN and SYDVKM. Trimming pared 6 bases from V and 1 base from J, leaving 9 bases between. The CDR3 DNA sequence: TGTGCCAGCAGCCTGACTCTCCAAGAGACCCAGTACTTC. This translates into CASSLTLQETQYF.

This clone was recorded only once. The chain recombines TRBV27 with TRBJ1-1; D is uncertain. This CDR3 spans 15 amino acids. Trimming took off 2 bases at V and 0 bases at J, with 10 bases between the two ends. Germline V gives CDR1 MNHEY, CDR2 SMNVEV (reference sequence). CDR3 nucleotide sequence: TGTGCCAGCAGTTTAAGTAGCACCATGAACACTGAAGCTTTCTTT. It codes for CASSLSSTMNTEAFF.

This clone was found once. J is TRBJ1-4 and V is TRBV5-4; D is unresolved. Between the trimmed V and J ends, which lost 1 base and 1 base, there was a span of 17 bases. The germline V gene has CDR1 SGHNT and CDR2 YYREEE (reference sequence). The CDR3 has 18 residues. CDR3 in amino acids: CASSLRGYGEETNEKLFF. Here the CDR3 DNA reads TGTGCCAGCAGCTTGAGAGGTTACGGGGAGGAAACTAATGAAAAACTGTTTTTT.

The J gene is TRBJ2-2, the V gene TRBV30; unclear D gene. Germline lookup yields CDR1 GTSNPN and CDR2 SVGIG (reference sequence). The CDR3 runs to 15 residues. V dropped 5 bases and J dropped 1 base, with 14 bases sitting between them. CDR3 residues: CAWSLLGLNTGELFF. CDR3 in DNA: TGTGCCTGGTCCCTACTCGGGCTGAACACCGGGGAGCTGTTTTTT.

The CDR3 region has the DNA TGTGCCAGCAGTGTACTAGCGGGAGGGCGACAGGAGCAGTACTTC. This sequence encodes CASSVLAGGRQEQYF. The chain recombines TRBV27 with TRBJ2-7, with 13 bases that match TRBD2. V shed 5 bases and J 7 bases; nucleotides not matched to a gene: 8. The CDR3 totals 15 residues. Per the germline V gene, CDR1 is MNHEY and CDR2 is SMNVEV (reference sequence).

The chain carries TRBV9 and TRBJ2-5; 9 positions match TRBD2. Germline V CDR1 and CDR2: SGDLS, YYNGEE. Trimming removed 0 bases from V and 4 bases from J; junction bases left unmatched: 4. This CDR3 is 15 amino acids long. The CDR3 reads CASSVDGGRGETQYF. In nucleotides, the CDR3 is TGTGCCAGCAGCGTAGACGGCGGGAGGGGAGAGACCCAGTACTTC. Looking up the rest from reference TRBV9 and TRBJ2-5 gives the full variable domain: DSGVTQTPKHLITATGQRVTLRCSPRSGDLSVYWYQQSLDQGLQFLIQYYNGEERAKGNILERFSAQQFPDLHSELNLSSLELGDSALYFCASSVDGGRGETQYFGPGTRLLVL.

CDR3 protein: CASSQRQDASLNTEAFF. The CDR3 region has the DNA TGTGCCAGCAGCCAGAGGCAGGACGCATCCCTGAACACTGAAGCTTTCTTT. The genes are TRBV7-9 and TRBJ1-1; D ambiguous. Trimming left V 5 bases short and J 0 bases short, with 19 bases between. Germline V lookup: CDR1 SEHNR, CDR2 FQNEAQ (reference sequence). The CDR3 spans 17 residues.

The chain uses TRBV30 and TRBJ1-1, with a tentative D call TRBD1 (6 bases). The V and J ends lost 3 bases and 1 base respectively, with 6 bases between them. This CDR3 contains 12 residues. Germline V CDR1 and CDR2: GTSNPN, SVGIG (reference sequence). The CDR3 protein is CAWRGQNTEAFF. CDR3 DNA sequence: TGTGCCTGGAGGGGACAGAACACTGAAGCTTTCTTT.

The chain links TRBV27 to TRBJ2-7, with D uncertain. This CDR3 is built from 13 residues. CDR1 MNHEY and CDR2 SMNVEV come from the germline V gene (reference sequence). V lost 6 bases, J lost 3 bases, and 12 bases lay in between. The CDR3 coding sequence is TGTGCCAGCAGATACGGGTCCCTCTACGAGCAGTACTTC. This sequence encodes CASRYGSLYEQYF.

The genes are TRBV7-8 and TRBJ1-2, with D unresolved. Germline V lookup: CDR1 SGHVS, CDR2 FQNEAQ. V was cut by 1 base and J by 0 bases, with 9 bases left in between. The CDR3 is made up of 15 amino acids. As DNA, the CDR3 is TGTGCCAGCAGCTTAGTGGCCAGTGCTAACTATGGCTACACCTTC. Translation gives CASSLVASANYGYTF.

The chain links TRBV15 to TRBJ2-1; D ambiguous. Deletions cut 0 bases from V and 9 bases from J, with 6 bases between. Germline V CDR1 and CDR2: LNHNV, YYDKDF (reference sequence). The length of the CDR3 is 12 residues. CDR3 sequence: CATSREFAEQFF. CDR3 DNA: TGTGCCACCAGCAGAGAATTCGCTGAGCAGTTCTTC.

As to this clone: Other DNA variants within this sample encode the same CDR3. V is TRBV6-5 and J is TRBJ2-1, with D perhaps TRBD2 (5 bases). Trimming took 0 bases from V and 7 from J, leaving 10 bases between them. Germline CDR1 MNHEY, CDR2 SVGAGI. This CDR3 contains 14 residues. Here the CDR3 DNA reads TGTGCCAGCAGTTACTCGAATACGGGGAATGAGCAGTTCTTC. Its translation is CASSYSNTGNEQFF.